A selection of T cell receptor beta chains follows, all from one sample in a study of T cells in Graves' hyperthyroidism and ophthalmopathy. Each CDR3 protein gets one entry after TCRdb re-called the multiplex PCR reads with MiXCR. This sample carries hundreds of thousands of distinct CDR3 sequences, about 24% of them seen once, and the ten largest clones take roughly 10%. Sequenced material: blood. The receptors were gathered from a woman younger than 45 with Graves' ophthalmopathy. The CDR3 runs from the conserved cysteine through the conserved F or W. The D gene is left open where the match is weak. Expanded clones get a size class; other rows say once, few or many, or leave the size out.

CDR3 length	D gene	V gene	clone size	J gene	CDR3 DNA	CDR3 protein
12	TRBD1	TRBV6-1	-	TRBJ1-2	TGTGCCATTACGACAGGGGGCTATGGCTACACCTTC	CAITTGGYGYTF
15	-	TRBV6-2/TRBV6-3	many	TRBJ1-2	TGTGCCAGCAGCAGTACAGGGATCCTCCCCTATGGCTACACCTTC	CASSSTGILPYGYTF
14	TRBD1	TRBV12-3/TRBV12-4	once	TRBJ2-2	TGTGCCAGCAGGTCTACAGGGGACACCGGGGAGCTGTTTTTT	CASRSTGDTGELFF
11	-	TRBV28	many	TRBJ1-2	TGTGCCAGCAGTTCGAACTATGGCTACACCTTC	CASSSNYGYTF
13	-	TRBV30	-	TRBJ1-3	TGTGCCTGGAACCCCGCCGGTGGAAACACCATATATTTT	CAWNPAGGNTIYF
13	-	TRBV28	-	TRBJ2-7	TGTGCCAGCAGTTCGCCAGGCTTCTTCGAGCAGTACTTC	CASSSPGFFEQYF
14	-	TRBV7-9	many	TRBJ2-5	TGTGCCAGCAGACGAGCGGGCCCCTCAGAGACCCAGTACTTC	CASRRAGPSETQYF
15	TRBD1	TRBV19	many	TRBJ1-2	TGTGCCAGTAGTATGCCTCCGGGACAGGTCTATGGCTACACCTTC	CASSMPPGQVYGYTF
16	-	TRBV27	many	TRBJ2-7	TGTGCCAGCAGTTTGGGGGATTATGTTCGGGCCTACGAGCAGTACTTC	CASSLGDYVRAYEQYF
12	-	TRBV12-3/TRBV12-4	many	TRBJ2-7	TGTGCCAGCAGTTTAGTCCAAGGGGAGCAGTACTTC	CASSLVQGEQYF
13	TRBD1	TRBV27	many	TRBJ1-1	TGTGCCAGCAGAAACAGGGGGAGGACTGAAGCTTTCTTT	CASRNRGRTEAFF
11	TRBD1	TRBV5-6	-	TRBJ1-3	TGTGCCAGCCAGGGGGCAGGCACCATATATTTT	CASQGAGTIYF
12	-	TRBV7-3	many	TRBJ2-7	TGTGCCAGCCGGACTGTGATCTGCGAGCAGTACTTC	CASRTVICEQYF
14	-	TRBV30	few	TRBJ2-5	TGTGCCTGGAGAAGTGGGACTTCCCAAGAGACCCAGTACTTC	CAWRSGTSQETQYF
13	TRBD1	TRBV10-2	-	TRBJ2-7	TGCGCCAGCAGTTTCGGGACAGGGGGCGAGCAGTACTTC	CASSFGTGGEQYF
14	TRBD1	TRBV2	-	TRBJ2-5	TGTGCCAGCAGTACCCGGGACAGGGGAGTGACCCAGTACTTC	CASSTRDRGVTQYF
16	-	TRBV25-1	-	TRBJ2-2	TGTGCCAGCAGAGAAAACTTGCAGGGACGCACCGGGGAGCTGTTTTTT	CASRENLQGRTGELFF
14	-	TRBV7-3	many	TRBJ1-1	TGTGCCAGCAGCTCCCAGGGCATGAACACTGAAGCTTTCTTT	CASSSQGMNTEAFF
15	-	TRBV7-9	-	TRBJ1-3	TGTGCCAGCAGCTTCTTGACCCCGGGCGGAAACACCATATATTTT	CASSFLTPGGNTIYF
16	-	TRBV18	-	TRBJ1-2	TGTGCCAGCTCACCGGAAGCCTCAGGGCGAAGCTATGGCTACACCTTC	CASSPEASGRSYGYTF
16	TRBD2	TRBV5-1	few	TRBJ2-5	TGCGCCAGCAGCTTGGAGCGGGGGGGTGAACAAGAGACCCAGTACTTC	CASSLERGGEQETQYF
15	TRBD1	TRBV20-1	-	TRBJ2-7	TGCAGTGCTAGTTGGACAGGGGGCGTCTCCTACGAGCAGTACTTC	CSASWTGGVSYEQYF
12	-	TRBV10-3	many	TRBJ2-2	TGTGCCGTCAATGATCGAGCCGGGGAGCTGTTTTTT	CAVNDRAGELFF
16	TRBD1	TRBV12-3/TRBV12-4	-	TRBJ2-2	TGTGCCAGCAGTTCTGGACAGGGGGCGCATGGCGGGGAGCTGTTTTTT	CASSSGQGAHGGELFF
16	-	TRBV4-1	many	TRBJ1-1	TGCGCCAGCAGCCCCGGGTCGGACTTCGGGAACACTGAAGCTTTCTTT	CASSPGSDFGNTEAFF
12	TRBD2	TRBV20-1	-	TRBJ2-7	TGCAGTGCTACGGGGGGGAAATACGAGCAGTACTTC	CSATGGKYEQYF
15	TRBD1	TRBV28	few	TRBJ2-7	TGTGCCAGCAGCGTGATACAGGGGGCTGTCAACGAGCAGTACTTC	CASSVIQGAVNEQYF
15	-	TRBV9	once	TRBJ2-4	TGTGCCAGCAGCGTAGCTACCGGGCTAGGGAACATTCAGTACTTC	CASSVATGLGNIQYF
12	-	TRBV6-1	many	TRBJ2-5	TGTGCCAGCACCCTCGATATGGTGACCCAGTACTTC	CASTLDMVTQYF
13	-	TRBV6-1	many	TRBJ2-6	TGTGCCAGCAGTGAACAGTCCTATGGCGTCCTGACTTTC	CASSEQSYGVLTF
12	-	TRBV29-1	-	TRBJ1-2	TGCAGCGTTGAACAGGGGTTTTATGGCTACACCTTC	CSVEQGFYGYTF
15	TRBD1	TRBV6-1	many	TRBJ2-7	TGTGCCAGCAGGGACGGACAGGGCGACTCCTACGAGCAGTACTTC	CASRDGQGDSYEQYF
15	-	TRBV30	many	TRBJ1-1	TGTGCCTGGAGTGTATGGGGTCGGACCGGCTTTGAAGCTTTCTTT	CAWSVWGRTGFEAFF
13	TRBD2	TRBV6-1	few	TRBJ2-5	TGTGCCAGCAGGGGCGGGAGTGAAGAGACCCAGTACTTC	CASRGGSEETQYF
12	-	TRBV2	-	TRBJ2-5	TGTGCCAGCAGGGACCCGGGGAAGACCCAGTACTTC	CASRDPGKTQYF
14	-	TRBV15	-	TRBJ1-5	TGTGCCACCAGCAGTGGACAGAACAATCAGCCCCAGCATTTT	CATSSGQNNQPQHF
12	-	TRBV15	many	TRBJ1-2	TGTGCCACCAGCCAGGGAAAAGGTGGCTACACCTTC	CATSQGKGGYTF